The 16 T cell receptor beta chains given below trace back to one sample, sequenced in a study of human T cells and chemical hapten exposure. TCRdb reprocessed the RACE reads with MiXCR, giving one entry per CDR3 protein. The repertoire includes about 80,000 distinct CDR3 sequences, about 8.6% of them detected once, and 1.7% sits in the top ten. As to time point: healthy volunteer bleed at 6 weeks. Extraction of total RNA was performed on unfractionated whole blood. Source material: whole blood. Source of these receptors: a female donor in good health. Some clones in this sample may be carry-over from other donors' samples.

The table lists this clonotype with many counts. This sequence joins TRBV20-1 and TRBJ1-5; 9 bases agree with TRBD1. Germline lookup yields CDR1 DFQATT and CDR2 SNEGSKA (reference sequence). With 7 bases clipped from V and 5 bases from J, the junction kept 3 bases outside the gene matches. This CDR3 region has 12 residues. The CDR3 coding sequence is TGCAGTGGGAGACAGGGGGATCAGCCCCAGCATTTT. It codes for CSGRQGDQPQHF.

This clonotype showed up many times. This chain connects TRBV7-9 to TRBJ2-7; a weak D match, TRBD2 (5 bases). Germline V lookup: CDR1 SEHNR, CDR2 FQNEAQ (reference sequence). The CDR3 runs 17 residues. V gave up 5 bases and J gave up 2 bases, with 22 bases separating them. In DNA form, the CDR3 reads TGTGCCAGCAGCCATACTGACCGCGGGCGCAGCCCCTACGAGCAGTACTTC. Its translation is CASSHTDRGRSPYEQYF.

This clonotype was seen a few times. The V call is TRBV7-2, the J call TRBJ2-4, with D unclear. With 0 bases removed from V and 4 bases from J, the gap between germline ends came to 10 bases. This CDR3 has 15 residues. Germline CDR1 is SGHTA and CDR2 is FQGNSA. The CDR3 region has the DNA TGTGCCAGCAGCTTAGCCCACGGAGAGAAAAACATTCAGTACTTC. It codes for CASSLAHGEKNIQYF.

This chain connects TRBV3-1 to TRBJ2-7, with D tentatively TRBD1 (7 bases). The CDR3 extends over 14 amino acids. V lost 1 base, J lost 5 bases, and 12 bases lay in between. CDR1 is LGHDT and CDR2 is YNNKEL in the germline V gene (reference sequence). The chain's CDR3 is CASSQAGQRDEQYF. The CDR3 nucleotides read TGTGCCAGCAGCCAAGCGGGACAGCGGGACGAGCAGTACTTC.

This clonotype was observed at least ten times. The chain uses TRBV29-1 and TRBJ1-1; D gene uncertain. Per the germline V gene, CDR1 is SQVTM and CDR2 is ANQGSEA. CDR3 size: 10 residues. The V end was cut by 4 bases, the J end by 11 bases, with 11 bases between. CDR3 loop: CSVGWERAFF. CDR3 nucleotides: TGCAGCGTTGGGTGGGAGAGGGCTTTCTTT.

The CDR3 region has the DNA TGTGCCAGCAGTCCCCATTCCGGGACTAATGAAAAACTGTTTTTT. This gives the protein CASSPHSGTNEKLFF. J is TRBJ1-4 and V is TRBV7-8; unclear D gene. The CDR3 spans 15 residues. Trimming removed 6 bases from V and 2 bases from J, with 13 bases in between. CDR1 is SGHVS, CDR2 FQNEAQ, per germline.

This clonotype was recorded many times. This chain joins TRBV7-6 and TRBJ2-1; a weak D match, TRBD2 (6 bases). The CDR3 consists of 13 residues. V was trimmed by 5 bases and J by 2 bases, leaving 7 bases between them. Germline-derived CDR1 and CDR2 are SGHVS and FNYEAQ. CDR3 protein: CASSRGAYNEQFF. The CDR3, as DNA: TGTGCCAGCAGCCGCGGGGCCTACAATGAGCAGTTCTTC.

This clonotype has a count of ten or more. This chain joins TRBV28 and TRBJ1-2, with a tentative D call TRBD1 (5 bases). V was shortened by 2 bases and J by 10 bases, with 11 bases between the two germline ends. The germline CDR1 and CDR2 sequences are MDHEN and SYDVKM. The CDR3 is made up of 12 amino acids. The CDR3 region has the DNA TGTGCCAGCAGTTTAGGAGAAGGGGCCTACACCTTC. It encodes CASSLGEGAYTF.

In this sample, this clonotype turned up once. The V and J genes are TRBV27 and TRBJ2-7, with 13 bases identical to TRBD2. This CDR3 is built from 17 residues. Trimming removed 5 bases from V and 5 bases from J; junction bases left unmatched: 12. Germline lookup yields CDR1 MNHEY and CDR2 SMNVEV (reference sequence). The CDR3 DNA follows: TGTGCCAGCAGTCCTTTACTAGCGGGGGGGCCAGTTAACGAGCAGTACTTC. Encoded protein: CASSPLLAGGPVNEQYF.

The genes are TRBV6-6 and TRBJ1-6; D is uncertain. The germline V gene encodes CDR1 MNHNY and CDR2 SVGAGI (reference sequence). V gave up 6 bases and J gave up 7 bases, with 10 bases separating them. The CDR3 covers 13 residues. CDR3 residues: CASSSPENSPLHF. CDR3 sequence (DNA): TGTGCCAGCAGCAGCCCGGAAAATTCACCCCTCCACTTT.

The CDR3 DNA follows: TGTGCCAGCAGCTCGGAATTGAGGGGTAATGAAAAACTGTTTTTT. Its translation is CASSSELRGNEKLFF. This sequence joins TRBV5-4 and TRBJ1-4, with D tentatively TRBD1 (5 bases). The length of the CDR3 is 15 residues. The V and J ends lost 3 bases and 4 bases respectively, with 13 bases between them. Germline loops: CDR1 SGHNT, CDR2 YYREEE (reference sequence).

For this clonotype: A much larger clone sits a single nucleotide away, making a read error possible. This chain joins TRBV12-3 or TRBV12-4 and TRBJ2-1; no definite D call. The CDR3 sequence is 13 residues long. Trimming pared 4 bases from V and 6 bases from J, leaving 10 bases between. The chain's CDR3 is CASSSLICNEQFF. DNA for the CDR3: TGTGCCAGCAGTTCCCTGATATGCAATGAGCAGTTCTTC.

For the CDR3, the DNA is TGTGCCAGCAGGAGACAGGGTAGAAGCACTGAAGCTTTCTTT. Protein sequence: CASRRQGRSTEAFF. V is TRBV6-5 and J is TRBJ1-1, with TRBD1 matching over 7 bases. Germline CDR1 reads MNHEY; CDR2 reads SVGAGI. The CDR3 runs 14 residues. V gave up 6 bases and J gave up 4 bases; unmatched junction bases: 8.

V gene TRBV7-8 combines with J gene TRBJ2-2; TRBD1 is a possible D gene (6 bases). V shed 2 bases and J shed 4 bases, with 8 bases lying between them. The CDR3 is made up of 14 amino acids. From germline, CDR1 is SGHVS and CDR2 FQNEAQ. The CDR3 is CASSLTGTTGELFF. The CDR3 DNA follows: TGTGCCAGCAGCTTAACAGGGACCACCGGGGAGCTGTTTTTT.

This clonotype was seen repeatedly, ten times or more. The chain recombines TRBV6-1 with TRBJ2-3; 11 bases align to TRBD2. The germline V gene has CDR1 MNHNS and CDR2 SASEGT. V lost 7 bases to trimming and J lost 6 bases; unmatched junction nucleotides: 12. CDR3 length equals 16 residues. CDR3 loop: CASTPQISGGADTQYF. Written as DNA, the CDR3 is TGTGCCAGCACCCCCCAGATTAGCGGGGGGGCGGATACGCAGTATTTT.

The rearrangement uses TRBV5-1 and TRBJ2-7, with TRBD1 matching 8 bases. The CDR3 length is 14 residues. The ends lost 4 bases at V and 2 bases at J; junction bases unmatched: 5. Germline-derived CDR1 and CDR2 are SGHRS and YFSETQ. The CDR3 protein is CASSIRTGPYEQYF. In DNA form, the CDR3 reads TGCGCCAGCAGCATTCGGACAGGGCCCTACGAGCAGTACTTC.